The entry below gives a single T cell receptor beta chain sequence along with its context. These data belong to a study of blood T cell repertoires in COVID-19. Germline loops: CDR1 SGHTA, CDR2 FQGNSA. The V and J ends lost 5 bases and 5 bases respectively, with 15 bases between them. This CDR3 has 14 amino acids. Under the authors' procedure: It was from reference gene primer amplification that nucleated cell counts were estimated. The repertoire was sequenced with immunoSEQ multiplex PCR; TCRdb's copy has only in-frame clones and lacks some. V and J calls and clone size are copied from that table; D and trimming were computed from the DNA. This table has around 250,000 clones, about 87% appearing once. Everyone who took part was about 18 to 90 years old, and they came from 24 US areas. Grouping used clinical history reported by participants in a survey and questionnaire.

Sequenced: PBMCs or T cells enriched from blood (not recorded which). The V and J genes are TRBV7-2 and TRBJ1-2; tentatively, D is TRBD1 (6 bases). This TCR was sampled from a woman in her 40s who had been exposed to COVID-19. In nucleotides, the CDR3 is TGTGCCAGCAGCGTCGGCAGGGGATTATATGGCTACACCTTC. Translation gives CASSVGRGLYGYTF.